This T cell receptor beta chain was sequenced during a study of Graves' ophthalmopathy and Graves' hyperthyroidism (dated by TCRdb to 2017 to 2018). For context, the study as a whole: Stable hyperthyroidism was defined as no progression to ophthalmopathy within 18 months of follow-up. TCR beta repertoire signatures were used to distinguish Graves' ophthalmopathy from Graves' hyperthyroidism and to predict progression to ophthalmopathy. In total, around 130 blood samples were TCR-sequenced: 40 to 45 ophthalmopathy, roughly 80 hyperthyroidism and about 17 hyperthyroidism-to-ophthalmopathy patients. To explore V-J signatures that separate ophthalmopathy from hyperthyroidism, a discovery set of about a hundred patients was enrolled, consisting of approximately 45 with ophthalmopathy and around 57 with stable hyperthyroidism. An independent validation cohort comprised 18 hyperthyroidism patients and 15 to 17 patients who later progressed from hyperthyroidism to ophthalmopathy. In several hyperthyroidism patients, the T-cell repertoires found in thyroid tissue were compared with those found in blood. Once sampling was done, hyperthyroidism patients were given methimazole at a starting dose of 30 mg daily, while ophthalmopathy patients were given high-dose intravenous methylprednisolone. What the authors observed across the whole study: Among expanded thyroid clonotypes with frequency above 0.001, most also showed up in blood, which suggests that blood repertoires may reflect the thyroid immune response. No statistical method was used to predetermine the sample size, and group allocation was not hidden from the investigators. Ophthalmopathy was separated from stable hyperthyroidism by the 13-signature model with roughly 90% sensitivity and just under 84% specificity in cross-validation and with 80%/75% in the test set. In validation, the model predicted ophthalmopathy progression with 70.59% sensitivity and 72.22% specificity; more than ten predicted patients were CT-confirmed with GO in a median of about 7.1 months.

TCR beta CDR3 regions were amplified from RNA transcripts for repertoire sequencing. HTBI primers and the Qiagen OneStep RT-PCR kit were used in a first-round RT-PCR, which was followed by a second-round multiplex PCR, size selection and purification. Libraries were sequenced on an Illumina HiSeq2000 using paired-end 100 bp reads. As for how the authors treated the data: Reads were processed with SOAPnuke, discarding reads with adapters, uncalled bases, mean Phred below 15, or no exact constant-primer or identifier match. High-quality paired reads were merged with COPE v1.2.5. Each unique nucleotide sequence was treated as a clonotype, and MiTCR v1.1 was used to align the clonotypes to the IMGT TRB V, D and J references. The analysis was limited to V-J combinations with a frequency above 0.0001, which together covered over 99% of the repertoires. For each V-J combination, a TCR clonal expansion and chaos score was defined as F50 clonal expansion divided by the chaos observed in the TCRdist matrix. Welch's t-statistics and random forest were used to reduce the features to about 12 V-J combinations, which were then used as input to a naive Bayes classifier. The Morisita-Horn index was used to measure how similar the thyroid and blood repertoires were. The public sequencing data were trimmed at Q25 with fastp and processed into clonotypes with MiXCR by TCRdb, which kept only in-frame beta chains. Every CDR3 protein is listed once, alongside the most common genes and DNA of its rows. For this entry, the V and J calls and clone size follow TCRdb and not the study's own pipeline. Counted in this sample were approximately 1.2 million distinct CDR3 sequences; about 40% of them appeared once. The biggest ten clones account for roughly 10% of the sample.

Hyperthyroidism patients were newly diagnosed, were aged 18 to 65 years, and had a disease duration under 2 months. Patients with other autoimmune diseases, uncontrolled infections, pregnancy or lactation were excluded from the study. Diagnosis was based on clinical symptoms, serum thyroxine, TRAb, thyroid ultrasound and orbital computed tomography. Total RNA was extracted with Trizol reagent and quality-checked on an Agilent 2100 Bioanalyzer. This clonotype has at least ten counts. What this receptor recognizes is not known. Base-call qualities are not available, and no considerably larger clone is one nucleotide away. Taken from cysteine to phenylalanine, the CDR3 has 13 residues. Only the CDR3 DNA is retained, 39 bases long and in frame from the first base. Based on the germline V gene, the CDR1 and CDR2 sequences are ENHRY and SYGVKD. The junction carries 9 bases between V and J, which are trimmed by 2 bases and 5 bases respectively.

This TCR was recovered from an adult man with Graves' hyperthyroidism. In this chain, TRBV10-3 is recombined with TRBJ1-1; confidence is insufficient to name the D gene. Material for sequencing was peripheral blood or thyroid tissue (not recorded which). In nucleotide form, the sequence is TGTGCCATCAGTGAGGGTCAGGCTACTGAAGCTTTCTTT. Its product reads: CAISEGQATEAFF.